This TCR beta chain was sequenced during a study of cytotoxic CD8 clonotypes in ibrutinib-treated CLL. About the study: The patients, about a dozen relapsed/refractory and 15 treatment-naive, included about 18 who were IGHV unmutated. General observations from the study: Contraction or stability on treatment characterized the public clonotypes, which were uncommon. Clonality increased at ibrutinib response and stayed stable in sustained remission. At progression, however, it fell back toward baseline.

Depth targeted 1 in 200,000 to 1 in 1 million T cells, averaging 10x coverage per clonotype. TCRdb's copy holds only in-frame clones and misses some; the assay was immunoSEQ multiplex PCR. The sample contains fewer than 300,000 clones, 70% to 80% of which appear only once. Concerning this clone: The antigen remains undetermined.

This CDR3 is built from 13 residues. Trimming cost V 1 base and J 7 bases, with 10 bases left between them. Germline CDR1 MGHRA, CDR2 YSYEKL. The clonotype was recovered from a human donor with chronic lymphocytic leukemia. J is TRBJ1-1 and V is TRBV4-1, with TRBD1 as a possible D gene (6 bases). This material consisted of PBMCs, taken at disease progression, from a patient treated with ibrutinib. The CDR3 DNA sequence: TGCGCCAGCAGCCAAGGGGGGGCTTATGAAGCTTTCTTT. This codes for CASSQGGAYEAFF.